A selection of T cell receptor beta chains follows, all from one sample in a study of cytomegalovirus exposure and HLA in healthy donors. The table came from immunoSEQ multiplex PCR; TCRdb's copy has only in-frame clones and leaves some out. The data show around 120,000 clones, roughly 80% seen once. Source material: PBMCs. The receptors derive from a young woman in good health and CMV-seropositive. The CDR3 runs from the conserved cysteine through the conserved F or W. Fields, in order: V gene, J gene, CDR3 length, CDR3 protein.

V: TRBV18; J: TRBJ2-1; length: 18; CDR3: CASSPPTSGGTSYNEQFF
V: TRBV7-3; J: TRBJ1-1; length: 16; CDR3: CASSLSRRGGNTEAFF
V: TRBV7-9; J: TRBJ2-1; length: 13; CDR3: CASSAPGAHEQFF
V: TRBV6-1; J: TRBJ2-3; length: 15; CDR3: CASSPMGGDTDTQYF
V: TRBV4-3; J: TRBJ2-2; length: 14; CDR3: CASSQDPSAGELFF
V: TRBV28; J: TRBJ1-6; length: 16; CDR3: CASSSMGDRVGSPLHF
V: TRBV4-2; J: TRBJ2-3; length: 14; CDR3: CASSKGRGSDTQYF
V: TRBV10-3; J: TRBJ2-5; length: 13; CDR3: CAIREQGGETQYF
V: TRBV7-9; J: TRBJ2-5; length: 14; CDR3: CASSAGTGKETQYF
V: TRBV9; J: TRBJ1-2; length: 14; CDR3: CASSASGGNYGYTF
V: TRBV19; J: TRBJ2-5; length: 14; CDR3: CASSRDLSKETQYF
V: TRBV28; J: TRBJ2-4; length: 12; CDR3: CASAQGLNIQYF
V: TRBV5-5; J: TRBJ2-7; length: 17; CDR3: CASSPPVRGQGNYEQYF
V: TRBV7-9; J: TRBJ2-7; length: 11; CDR3: CASSPKNEQYF
V: TRBV25-1; J: TRBJ1-1; length: 15; CDR3: CASSDTGTGDTEAFF
V: TRBV19; J: TRBJ1-5; length: 14; CDR3: CASSIPDRGQPQHF
V: TRBV30; J: -; length: 14; CDR3: CAWSTGGSSYEQYF
V: TRBV7-9; J: TRBJ1-1; length: 15; CDR3: CASSLGQGQDTEAFF
V: TRBV6-6; J: TRBJ2-2; length: 14; CDR3: CASSYSMETGELFF
V: TRBV29-1; J: TRBJ2-5; length: 12; CDR3: CSVAQGAKEQYF
V: TRBV27; J: TRBJ2-3; length: 16; CDR3: CASSLVGRRGTDTQYF
V: TRBV28; J: TRBJ2-1; length: 18; CDR3: CASSSSKPGQGAVDEQFF